This record looks at one T cell receptor (beta chain) sequence and its context. What this receptor recognizes is not known. Nothing much larger sits one base from this clone, and base qualities are not available. The CDR3, from cysteine to phenylalanine, totals 12 residues. Only the CDR3 DNA is retained, 36 bases long and in frame from the first base. Relative to germline, V is 4 bases shorter and J is 6 bases shorter, with 9 bases between their ends. Sequences LNHNV (CDR1) and YYDKDF (CDR2) are obtained from the germline V gene (reference sequence). The data originate from a study of blood T cell repertoires in COVID-19 (dated by TCRdb to about 2020). Regarding the complete study: The collaborator samples originated in the United States, Italy and Spain and spanned the acute and convalescent phases of COVID-19. The material from the prospective study consisted of cDNA or gDNA derived from T cells, B-cell-depleted T cells, or PBMCs. The dataset comprised deeply sampled blood TCRbeta repertoires from subjects exposed to, actively infected with, or recovered from COVID-19. A freely available public database, intended as a resource for researchers studying the immune response to SARS-CoV-2, is where the repertoires were released. The samples were drawn from two sources: the first 160 participants of the ongoing ImmuneRACE study, and 1,000 to 1,500 subjects contributed by 6 global collaborators. The sample metadata nearly always contained a de-identified subject ID, COVID-19 status, age in years and sex. Where HLA class I and class II types were available, the types were taken from metadata supplied by the sample provider, not from assay-based typing. The study at large found these results: How much clinical and demographic metadata was included differed by source and by participant, and the metadata was provided uncurated.

Each collaborating institution followed its own protocols to collect whole blood in K2EDTA tubes. For TCRbeta analysis, collaborator samples were shipped as frozen whole blood, as isolated PBMCs, or as DNA extracted from either sample type. TCRbeta CDR3 regions were amplified from genomic DNA by means of the immunoSEQ Assay, a bias-controlled multiplex PCR. In the original analysis: Within the assay, amplification of reference gene primers was used to estimate how many nucleated cells each sample contained. Sequence reads were collapsed and filtered to measure the absolute abundance of every unique TCRbeta CDR3 rearrangement. For each sample, productive Simpson clonality was calculated as the square root of Simpson's diversity index across productive rearrangements. Drawn from immuneACCESS, this table holds only the in-frame rearrangements with V and J called that TCRdb kept. Clones are partly lost; checked studies trace under half to an unresolved V gene and leave the rest unexplained. V and J calls and clone size are copied from that table; D and trimming were computed from the DNA. The sample table shows 100,000 to 130,000 clones, and approximately 81% are seen once. The ten largest account for roughly 4.6% of the sample.

The sequence came from a human donor in a cohort sampled during active COVID-19. The chain is encoded by TRBV15 joined to TRBJ1-2, with TRBD1 tentatively as D gene (5 bases match). Input material: peripheral blood. The nucleotides are TGTGCCACCAGCAACGGGGGAGATGGCTACACCTTC. This encodes CATSNGGDGYTF.